These T cell receptor beta chains were read from a single sample in a study of blood T cell repertoires in COVID-19. The assay was immunoSEQ multiplex PCR, and TCRdb's table has in-frame clones only and misses some. The sample shows around 250,000 clones, about 87% of them seen only once. The specimen was peripheral blood. The receptors shown here come from a woman in her seventies with active or convalescent COVID-19. Both conserved end residues are part of each CDR3. The order of the fields is V gene, CDR3 protein.

V: TRBV3-1/TRBV3-2; CDR3: CASSQSGGSYNEQFF
V: TRBV24-1; CDR3: CATSDSGRGMNTEAFF
V: TRBV7-3; CDR3: CASSLLWLSGGTTDTQYF
V: TRBV6-5; CDR3: CASRQGFATNEKLFF
V: TRBV4-1; CDR3: CASSQDLGTGRLFF
V: TRBV6-5; CDR3: CASSRGADTQYF
V: TRBV3-1/TRBV3-2; CDR3: CASSPLLAKGQPQHF
V: TRBV6-5; CDR3: CASRKTSGGFGELFF
V: TRBV29-1; CDR3: CSTGTGGNYGYTF
V: TRBV20-1; CDR3: CSASVQAPLGYTF
V: TRBV2; CDR3: CASSVSQETQYF
V: TRBV7-9; CDR3: CASSDLVAGANVLTF
V: TRBV28; CDR3: CASSLGGWEMNEQYF
V: TRBV7-9; CDR3: CASSPRSGANVLTF
V: TRBV5-4; CDR3: CASSLGGLNYGYTF
V: TRBV5-4; CDR3: CASSSHGGVAEETQYF
V: TRBV5-1; CDR3: CASKESQGSYEQYF
V: TRBV18; CDR3: CASSPGTGQGYQPQHF
V: TRBV7-9; CDR3: CASSLGTDYGYTF
V: TRBV12-3/TRBV12-4; CDR3: CASSGTRRYGYTF
V: TRBV11-3; CDR3: CASSLGTPNSPSEQYF
V: TRBV19; CDR3: CASSTTSLGAAGNTIYF
V: TRBV19; CDR3: CASSIPPRGRSDTMNTEAFF
V: TRBV3-1/TRBV3-2; CDR3: CASRRAQYEQYF
V: TRBV15; CDR3: CATSRNRGRAFF
V: TRBV5-6; CDR3: CASSSDGGESNQPQHF
V: TRBV2; CDR3: CASRGLAENEQFF
V: TRBV5-8; CDR3: CASSLYSGYGYTF
V: TRBV9; CDR3: CASSSHRGGRTEAFF
V: TRBV19; CDR3: CASSALRAGVAFF